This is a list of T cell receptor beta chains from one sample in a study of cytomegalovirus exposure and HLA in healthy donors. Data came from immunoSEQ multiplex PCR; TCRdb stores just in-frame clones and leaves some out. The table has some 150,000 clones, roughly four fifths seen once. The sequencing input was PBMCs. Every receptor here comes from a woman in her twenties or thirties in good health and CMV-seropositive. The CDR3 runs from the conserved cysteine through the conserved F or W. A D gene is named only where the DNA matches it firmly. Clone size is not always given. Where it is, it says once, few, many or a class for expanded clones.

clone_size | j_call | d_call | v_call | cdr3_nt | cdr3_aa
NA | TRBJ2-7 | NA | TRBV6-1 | TGTGCCAGCAGACCCTCGAATTACTACCCCTACGAGCAGTACTTC | CASRPSNYYPYEQYF
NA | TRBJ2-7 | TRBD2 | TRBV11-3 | TGTGCCAGCAGCTTAGGGACTAGCGGGAGCGAGCAGTACTTC | CASSLGTSGSEQYF
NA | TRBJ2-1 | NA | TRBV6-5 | TGTGCCACGACTCTAGCCACCACCAATGAGCAGTTCTTC | CATTLATTNEQFF
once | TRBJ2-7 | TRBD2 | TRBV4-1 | TGCGCCAGCAGCCAGATAGCGGGGGAGCAGTACTTC | CASSQIAGEQYF
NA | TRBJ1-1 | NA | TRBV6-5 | TGTGCCAGCGTCTACGATTGGACAGAGGCTGAAGCTTTCTTT | CASVYDWTEAEAFF
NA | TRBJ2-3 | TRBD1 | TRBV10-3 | TGTGCCATCAGTGAGTCGGGACAGGGGAGTGATACGCAGTATTTT | CAISESGQGSDTQYF
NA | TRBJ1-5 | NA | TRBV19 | TGTGCCAGTAGAACGACAGGTTCGAGCAATCAGCCCCAGCATTTT | CASRTTGSSNQPQHF
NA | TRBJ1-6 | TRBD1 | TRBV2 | TGTGCCAAGATGACAGGGGCCAATTCACCCCTCCACTTT | CAKMTGANSPLHF
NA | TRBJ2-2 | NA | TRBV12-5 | TGTGCTAGTGGTTTCTTAAGGGGGTCCGGGGAGCTGTTTTTT | CASGFLRGSGELFF
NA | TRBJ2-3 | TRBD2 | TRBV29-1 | TGCAGCGTTGAGGGACTAGCGGGGGCAGATACGCAGTATTTT | CSVEGLAGADTQYF
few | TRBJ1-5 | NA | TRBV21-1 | TGTGCCAGCATTGAGCAGGGGGCTTATAGCAATCAGCCCCAGCATTTT | CASIEQGAYSNQPQHF
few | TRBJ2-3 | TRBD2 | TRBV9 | TGTGCCAGCAGCTCTAACCCGGGGAGGGCCGGGACAGATACGCAGTATTTT | CASSSNPGRAGTDTQYF
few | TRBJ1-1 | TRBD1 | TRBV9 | TGTGCCAGCAGCGTGTCCGGGACAGGGGGCACTGAAGCTTTCTTT | CASSVSGTGGTEAFF
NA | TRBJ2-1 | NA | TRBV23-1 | TGCGCCAGCAGTCAATCGGTAAAGGACAGTACCTACAATGAGCAGTTCTTC | CASSQSVKDSTYNEQFF
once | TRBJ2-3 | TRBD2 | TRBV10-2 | TGCGCCAGCAGTGAGGGACGGGGGGTTCGCACAGATACGCAGTATTTT | CASSEGRGVRTDTQYF
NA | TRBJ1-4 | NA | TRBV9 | TGTGCCAGCAGCCCCAGCGCAACTAATGAAAAACTGTTTTTT | CASSPSATNEKLFF
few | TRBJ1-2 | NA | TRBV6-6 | TGTGCCAGCAGTTACTCGAACTCAGGGTACTATGGCTACACCTTC | CASSYSNSGYYGYTF
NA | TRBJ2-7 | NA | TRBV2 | TGTGCCAGTTCACAGGGCACCTACGAGCAGTACTTC | CASSQGTYEQYF
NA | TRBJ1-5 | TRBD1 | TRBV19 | TGTGCCAGTAAAGAGCCGGGACAGGCATTCGGGCCCCAGCATTTT | CASKEPGQAFGPQHF
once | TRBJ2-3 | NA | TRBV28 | TGTGCCAGCAGCCAAACTGGAGCTAGCACAGATACGCAGTATTTT | CASSQTGASTDTQYF
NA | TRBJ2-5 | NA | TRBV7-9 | TGTGCCAGCAGCTTAGGCGAGGAGACCCAGTACTTC | CASSLGEETQYF
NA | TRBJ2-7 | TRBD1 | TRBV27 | TGTGCCAGCAGCCGAGACAGGGACCTTGTCGAGCAGTACTTC | CASSRDRDLVEQYF
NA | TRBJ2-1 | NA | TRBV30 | TGTGCCTGGAGGAGCTCCTACAATGAGCAGTTCTTC | CAWRSSYNEQFF
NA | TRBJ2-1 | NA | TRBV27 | TGTGCCAGCAGTTTCTCGTACATCAGGGACAATGAGCAGTTCTTC | CASSFSYIRDNEQFF
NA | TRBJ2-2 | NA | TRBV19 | TGTGCCAGTAAACCCCCAGGGGACACCGGGGAGCTGTTTTTT | CASKPPGDTGELFF
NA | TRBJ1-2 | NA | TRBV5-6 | TGTGCCAGCAGCTTGCGAGACTCGGGTTTCTATGGCTACACCTTC | CASSLRDSGFYGYTF
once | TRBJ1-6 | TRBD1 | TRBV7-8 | TGTGCCAGCAGGATATCCGGGACAGGGAATTCACCCCTCCACTTT | CASRISGTGNSPLHF
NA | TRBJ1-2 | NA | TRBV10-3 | TGTGCCATCAGTGAAGCAGGGTCTGGCTACACCTTC | CAISEAGSGYTF
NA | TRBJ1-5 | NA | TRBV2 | TGTGCCAGCAGCCCCACCCGGGGGACTAATCAGCCCCAGCATTTT | CASSPTRGTNQPQHF